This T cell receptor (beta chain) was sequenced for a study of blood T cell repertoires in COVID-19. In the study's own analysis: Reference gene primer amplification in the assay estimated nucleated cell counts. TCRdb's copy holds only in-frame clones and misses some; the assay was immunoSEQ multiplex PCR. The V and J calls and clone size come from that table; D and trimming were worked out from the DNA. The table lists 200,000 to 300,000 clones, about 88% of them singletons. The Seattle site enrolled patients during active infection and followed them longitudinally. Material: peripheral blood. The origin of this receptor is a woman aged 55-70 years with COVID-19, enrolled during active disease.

DNA for the CDR3: TGTGCCAGCAGCACGCCGGGACTAGCGGGAGCGATAGGGGGCAATGAGCAGTTCTTC. Translating it yields CASSTPGLAGAIGGNEQFF. The rearrangement links TRBV5-4 to TRBJ2-1; 14 bases map to TRBD2. Germline assignment: CDR1 SGHNT and CDR2 YYREEE (reference sequence). This CDR3 has 19 residues. The J segment lost 6 bases and the V segment lost 4 bases, leaving 15 bases of the junction unmatched.